A single sample gave rise to the 25 T cell receptor beta chains below, sequenced in a study of cytomegalovirus exposure and HLA in healthy donors. It was with 60 Vbeta and 13 Jbeta primers that the PCR ran. The assay was immunoSEQ multiplex PCR, and TCRdb's table has in-frame clones only and misses some. This table holds 77,000 or so clones, about 79% found once. Material for sequencing was PBMCs. Receptors originate from a man in his 70s in good health and CMV-seropositive.

V usage is TRBV28 and J usage is TRBJ1-5; D is uncertain. The CDR3 totals 11 residues. V was cut by 6 bases and J by 3 bases, with 3 bases left in between. Germline-derived CDR1 and CDR2 are MDHEN and SYDVKM. The CDR3 loop is CASSVNQPQHF. The CDR3 nucleotides are TGTGCCAGCAGCGTCAATCAGCCCCAGCATTTT.

The V and J genes are TRBV11-3 and TRBJ1-1, with 9 nucleotides matching TRBD1. The CDR3 extends over 13 amino acids. The junction had 3 bases not matched to a gene; V was cut back by 5 bases and J by 5 bases. Germline V gene data show CDR1 as SGHNT and CDR2 as YENEEA. The chain's CDR3 is CASSQDRGTEAFF. As DNA, the CDR3 is TGTGCCAGCAGCCAGGACAGGGGAACTGAAGCTTTCTTT.

The count of this clone is one. The rearrangement uses TRBV14 and TRBJ2-6; tentative D call: TRBD1 (5 bases). CDR3 length: 17 amino acids. Germline V gene sequence: CDR1 SGHDN, CDR2 FVKESK. Trimming removed 2 bases from V and 0 bases from J, with 11 bases in between. CDR3: CASSQRGQSSGANVLTF. The CDR3 DNA reads as TGTGCCAGCAGCCAAAGGGGCCAAAGCTCTGGGGCCAACGTCCTGACTTTC. Using reference TRBV14 and TRBJ2-6 for the parts outside the CDR3, the full variable domain is EAGVTQFPSHSVIEKGQTVTLRCDPISGHDNLYWYRRVMGKEIKFLLHFVKESKQDESGMPNNRFLAERTGGTYSTLKVQPAELEDSGVYFCASSQRGQSSGANVLTFGAGSRLTVL.

The chain couples TRBV5-1 to TRBJ1-5, with TRBD1 as a possible D gene (5 bases). Trimming shortened V by 3 bases and J by 8 bases, and 12 bases separated the two germline ends. The CDR3 extends over 13 amino acids. Germline-derived CDR1 and CDR2 are SGHRS and YFSETQ. DNA of the CDR3: TGCGCCAGCAGCTATTCCCAGGGTGAGCCCCAGCATTTT. This encodes CASSYSQGEPQHF.

This clone was seen a single time. This rearrangement joins TRBV7-2 to TRBJ2-7; 11 bases are shared with TRBD2. Germline CDR1 reads SGHTA; CDR2 reads FQGNSA. CDR3 size: 15 residues. Germline trimming cut 5 bases from V and 4 bases from J; bases unmatched to any gene: 7. DNA of the CDR3: TGTGCCAGCAGCAGCTCCCGACTAGCGGGATACGAGCAGTACTTC. Its protein product is CASSSSRLAGYEQYF.

V and J are TRBV4-3 and TRBJ2-1; 12 bases are shared with TRBD2. V shed 3 bases, J shed 4 bases, and the junction held 1 base outside the gene matches. This CDR3 is 15 amino acids long. Germline CDR1 LGHNA, CDR2 YSLEER. CDR3 in amino acids: CASSQGTSGYNEQFF. Here the CDR3 DNA reads TGCGCCAGCAGCCAGGGGACTAGCGGGTACAATGAGCAGTTCTTC.

The CDR3 DNA sequence: TGTGCCAGCAGCCGGACGGGACAGGGTTATCAGCCCCAGCATTTT. It codes for CASSRTGQGYQPQHF. The rearrangement links TRBV7-2 to TRBJ1-5, with 9 bases that match TRBD1. The trim removed 5 bases at V and 5 bases at J, leaving 7 bases unmatched. From germline, CDR1 is SGHTA and CDR2 FQGNSA. The CDR3 consists of 15 residues.

The chain recombines TRBV7-9 with TRBJ1-2, with 7 bases lining up with TRBD1. The V gene's germline CDR1 is SEHNR and CDR2 FQNEAQ (reference sequence). Losses at the gene ends were 2 bases for V and 4 bases for J; bases not matched to a gene: 4. CDR3 length equals 14 residues. In DNA, the CDR3 is TGTGCCAGCAGCTTACGTCAGGGGGTCTATGGCTACACCTTC. It codes for CASSLRQGVYGYTF.

The CDR3 sequence is CAISEGGAVSYEQYF. CDR3 sequence (DNA): TGTGCCATCAGTGAGGGGGGGGCAGTCTCCTACGAGCAGTACTTC. This chain joins TRBV10-3 and TRBJ2-7; a weak D match, TRBD2 (7 bases). This CDR3 has 15 residues. The germline V gene has CDR1 ENHRY and CDR2 SYGVKD. Trimming removed 2 bases from V and 0 bases from J, with 11 bases in between.

V gene TRBV7-6 combines with J gene TRBJ2-5, with D possibly matching TRBD2 (6 bases). V lost 4 bases and J lost 1, with 10 bases in between. The CDR3 consists of 14 residues. The germline CDR1 and CDR2 sequences are SGHVS and FNYEAQ. The CDR3 DNA reads TGTGCCAGCAGCTACGGGACTGCCCAAGAGACCCAGTACTTC. Residues: CASSYGTAQETQYF.

The chain links TRBV5-1 to TRBJ2-1, with 14 bases that match TRBD2. The germline gives CDR1 SGHRS, CDR2 YFSETQ. Trimming cost V 4 bases and J 7 bases; bases outside gene matches: 7. The CDR3 totals 16 residues. The CDR3 nucleotides read TGCGCCAGCAGCGCCCCGGGACTAGCGGGAGCTAATGAGCAGTTCTTC. As protein: CASSAPGLAGANEQFF.

This rearrangement joins TRBV4-3 to TRBJ1-1; D is unclear. The V end lost 0 bases, the J end lost 1 base, and 6 bases lay between the germline ends. The CDR3 loop spans 14 amino acids. The germline gives CDR1 LGHNA, CDR2 YSLEER. The CDR3 region has the DNA TGCGCCAGCAGCCAAGATTACTGGAACACTGAAGCTTTCTTT. Its translation is CASSQDYWNTEAFF.

The chain has TRBV30 and TRBJ1-4; 7 bases align to TRBD1. Trimming cost V 7 bases and J 4 bases; bases outside gene matches: 6. The length of the CDR3 is 13 residues. Germline CDR1 reads GTSNPN; CDR2 reads SVGIG (reference sequence). This CDR3 reads CASTGDFNEKLFF. The CDR3 bases are TGTGCCTCCACAGGGGATTTTAATGAAAAACTGTTTTTT.

This clone appeared once. The chain uses TRBV7-2 and TRBJ2-3; 7 positions match TRBD1. This CDR3 has 14 amino acids. V lost 5 bases, J lost 0 bases, and 2 bases stayed unmatched. The germline CDR1 and CDR2 sequences are SGHTA and FQGNSA. The CDR3 loop is CASSPGQSTDTQYF. CDR3 DNA: TGTGCCAGCAGCCCGGGACAGAGCACAGATACGCAGTATTTT. The full variable domain, rest sourced from reference TRBV7-2 and TRBJ2-3, is GAGVSQSPSNKVTEKGKDVELRCDPISGHTALYWYRQSLGQGLEFLIYFQGNSAPDKSGLPSDRFSAERTGGSVSTLTIQRTQQEDSAVYLCASSPGQSTDTQYFGPGTRLTVL.

The V call is TRBV7-9, the J call TRBJ2-7; 10 nucleotides align to TRBD1. CDR1 SEHNR and CDR2 FQNEAQ come from the germline V gene (reference sequence). The CDR3 loop spans 14 amino acids. V trimming: 5 bases; J trimming: 7 bases; junction bases outside the gene matches: 8. As DNA, the CDR3 is TGTGCCAGCAGCCCCGGACAGGGGGGGTTAGAGCAGTACTTC. Translating it yields CASSPGQGGLEQYF.

J is TRBJ2-2 and V is TRBV6-4, with 10 bases identical to TRBD2. The V gene's germline CDR1 is MRHNA and CDR2 SNTAGT. This CDR3 contains 16 residues. J gave up 9 bases and V 2 bases, and 9 bases lay outside the gene matches. CDR3: CASSDDASGRGRELFF. The CDR3 nucleotides are TGTGCCAGCAGTGACGATGCTAGCGGGAGAGGAAGGGAGCTGTTTTTT.

The V call is TRBV18, the J call TRBJ2-7, with 9 positions matching TRBD2. V trimming: 3 bases; J trimming: 2 bases; junction bases outside the gene matches: 5. Germline values: CDR1 KGHSH, CDR2 LQKENI. This CDR3 comprises 15 residues. The CDR3 DNA sequence: TGTGCCAGCTCACCGAGGACTAGCGCTACCTACGAGCAGTACTTC. Translating it yields CASSPRTSATYEQYF. The whole variable domain, filled in from reference TRBV18 and TRBJ2-7, reads NAGVMQNPRHLVRRRGQEARLRCSPMKGHSHVYWYRQLPEEGLKFMVYLQKENIIDESGMPKERFSAEFPKEGPSILRIQQVVRGDSAAYFCASSPRTSATYEQYFGPGTRLTVT.

The chain employs TRBV7-3 and TRBJ2-7; 7 bases match TRBD1. V was pared by 5 bases and J by 12 bases, with 4 bases of the junction left unmatched. This CDR3 is 10 amino acids long. The germline gives CDR1 SGHTA, CDR2 FQGTGA. As DNA, the CDR3 is TGTGCCAGCAGCCCCAGGACAGGGTACGTC. Translated: CASSPRTGYV.

This rearrangement joins TRBV7-9 to TRBJ1-6; D is unresolved. Germline V lookup: CDR1 SEHNR, CDR2 FQNEAQ (reference sequence). V lost 5 bases to trimming and J lost 10 bases, with 15 bases between them. This CDR3 is built from 14 residues. CDR3 in amino acids: CASSQDAAGSPLHF. The CDR3 nucleotides read TGTGCCAGCAGCCAAGACGCAGCGGGGTCACCCCTCCACTTT.

The V gene is TRBV30, the J gene TRBJ2-2, with no clear D. This CDR3 spans 14 amino acids. Trimming removed 3 bases from V and 0 bases from J, with 8 bases in between. The germline CDR1 and CDR2 sequences are GTSNPN and SVGIG (reference sequence). CDR3 protein: CAWRRSPNTGELFF. In DNA form, the CDR3 reads TGTGCCTGGAGAAGGAGCCCGAACACCGGGGAGCTGTTTTTT.

The J gene is TRBJ2-1, the V gene TRBV7-2, with 12 bases that match TRBD2. With 3 bases clipped from V and 7 bases from J, the junction kept 4 bases outside the gene matches. This CDR3 region has 15 residues. Germline V gene sequence: CDR1 SGHTA, CDR2 FQGNSA. CDR3 in DNA: TGTGCCAGCAGCTTGTGGACTAGCGGGAATAATGAGCAGTTCTTC. Translation gives CASSLWTSGNNEQFF.

This sequence joins TRBV5-1 and TRBJ2-7; D is uncertain. Germline V gene lookup returns CDR1 SGHRS and CDR2 YFSETQ. Between the trimmed V and J ends, which lost 0 bases and 2 bases, there was a span of 12 bases. This CDR3 region has 15 residues. For the CDR3, the DNA is TGCGCCAGCAGCTTGGTTTTTGGAGTAACCTACGAGCAGTACTTC. Encoded protein: CASSLVFGVTYEQYF.

The chain combines TRBV5-1 with TRBJ2-5; 10 bases match TRBD2. Germline CDR1 and CDR2: SGHRS and YFSETQ. The CDR3 is made up of 17 amino acids. V trimming: 0 bases; J trimming: 5 bases; junction bases outside the gene matches: 10. The CDR3 DNA sequence: TGCGCCAGCAGCTTGGTAGCTAGCGGGGGCCGGGGGGAGACCCAGTACTTC. Translation: CASSLVASGGRGETQYF.

This chain's CDR3 is CASSPGSTPYEQYF. DNA of the CDR3: TGTGCCAGCAGTCCCGGGTCCACCCCCTACGAGCAGTACTTC. This chain connects TRBV28 to TRBJ2-7; D remains unclear. Germline CDR1 MDHEN, CDR2 SYDVKM. The CDR3 loop spans 14 amino acids. Trimming took off 5 bases at V and 2 bases at J, with 13 bases between the two ends.

The J gene is TRBJ1-2, the V gene TRBV7-9; D is unclear. Germline V CDR1 and CDR2: SEHNR, FQNEAQ (reference sequence). This CDR3 contains 14 residues. V was shortened by 0 bases and J by 8 bases, with 13 bases between the two germline ends. CDR3 sequence (DNA): TGTGCCAGCAGCTTAGCAACTATCTGGGTAGGCTACACCTTC. Amino acids: CASSLATIWVGYTF.